The 18 T cell receptor beta chains below all came from one sample that was sequenced in a study of blood T cell repertoires in COVID-19. TCRdb's copy holds only in-frame clones and misses some; the assay was immunoSEQ multiplex PCR. Among 210,000 or so clones, 80% were seen once, and the ten largest hold 3.5% to 4.5%. The material sequenced was PBMCs or T cells enriched from blood (not recorded which). The source is a man between 25 and 39 years old with acute COVID-19.

The J gene is TRBJ1-2, the V gene TRBV5-1; 12 bases align to TRBD1. The CDR3 has 18 amino acids. After removal of 2 bases from V and 2 bases from J, the junction contained 10 bases not matched to a gene. CDR1 SGHRS and CDR2 YFSETQ come from the germline V gene. The CDR3 DNA sequence: TGCGCCAGCAGCTTCTCCGGGACAGGGGGCGTTGGGAACTATGGCTACACCTTC. Translation gives CASSFSGTGGVGNYGYTF.

This chain links TRBV30 with TRBJ1-2; 7 bases fit TRBD1. Per the germline V gene, CDR1 is GTSNPN and CDR2 is SVGIG (reference sequence). The length of the CDR3 is 13 residues. V was pared by 5 bases and J by 7 bases, with 10 bases of the junction left unmatched. CDR3 in DNA: TGTGCCTGGGGCAGTGACAGGGAGGCTGGCTACACCTTC. This translates into CAWGSDREAGYTF.

The CDR3 region is CASSESGSEQYF. The DNA for the CDR3 is TGTGCCAGCAGTGAATCCGGGTCCGAGCAGTACTTC. The gene calls are TRBV2 and TRBJ2-7; D call uncertain. Trimming removed 2 bases from V and 6 bases from J, with 8 bases in between. This CDR3 spans 12 amino acids. The germline V gene has CDR1 SNHLY and CDR2 FYNNEI.

The chain joins TRBV10-3 to TRBJ1-4; D remains ambiguous. V was cut by 6 bases and J by 2 bases, with 7 bases left in between. The CDR3 spans 13 residues. Germline CDR1 and CDR2: ENHRY and SYGVKD. DNA for the CDR3: TGTGCCATCAGGAGAGTCACTAATGAAAAACTGTTTTTT. This translates into CAIRRVTNEKLFF.

A single count supports this clone. This sequence joins TRBV18 and TRBJ2-4, with 9 bases fitting TRBD1. J lost 8 bases, V lost 3 bases, and 5 bases had no gene match. The V gene's germline CDR1 is KGHSH and CDR2 LQKENI. The CDR3 loop spans 14 amino acids. For the CDR3, the DNA is TGTGCCAGCTCACCCAAGGACAGGGGTCACATTCAGTACTTC. It is translated as CASSPKDRGHIQYF.

The sample holds a few counts of this clone. The chain has TRBV2 and TRBJ1-5; weak D call: TRBD1 (6 bases). The CDR3 sequence is 12 residues long. The germline V gene encodes CDR1 SNHLY and CDR2 FYNNEI. The V gene lost 4 bases and the J gene lost 11 bases, with 12 bases spanning the gap. The CDR3 bases are TGTGCCAGCAGTGCAATGGACAGTTCCCAGCATTTT. This gives the protein CASSAMDSSQHF.

The chain combines TRBV2 with TRBJ2-3; 8 bases map to TRBD2. Germline V lookup: CDR1 SNHLY, CDR2 FYNNEI. This CDR3 region has 16 residues. Trimming at V came to 6 bases and at J to 0 bases, leaving 8 bases not matched to a gene. CDR3: CASSLRPSGSTDTQYF. The CDR3 region has the DNA TGTGCCAGCAGCCTACGCCCTAGCGGGAGCACAGATACGCAGTATTTT.

V is TRBV2 and J is TRBJ1-5; 9 bases fit TRBD1. The CDR3 sequence is 18 residues long. The V gene end was trimmed by 2 bases and the J gene end by 5 bases; junction bases not matched to a gene: 13. The V gene's germline CDR1 is SNHLY and CDR2 FYNNEI. The CDR3, as DNA: TGTGCCAGCAGTGAATGGGGACAGGGATTAAGTATGGATCAGCCCCAGCATTTT. Its protein product is CASSEWGQGLSMDQPQHF.

This clone came up once. This sequence joins TRBV7-9 and TRBJ1-1, with 8 positions matching TRBD1. V shed 5 bases and J 10 bases; nucleotides not matched to a gene: 6. The CDR3 sequence is 12 residues long. CDR1 and CDR2 from the germline V gene are SEHNR and FQNEAQ (reference sequence). CDR3 residues: CASSPTGGGAFF. CDR3 coding DNA: TGTGCCAGCAGCCCAACAGGGGGAGGAGCTTTCTTT.

Concerning this clone itself: Its ends do not fully match the called genes, so a read error is possible. The V gene is TRBV6-5, the J gene TRBJ1-5; D is uncertain. CDR1 and CDR2 (germline): MNHEY, SVGAGI. The CDR3 consists of 12 residues. CDR3 in DNA: TGTGCCAGCAGTCCCGTGGGGAGTCGCCCGATTTTT. Protein product: CASSPVGSRPIF.

The rearrangement joins TRBV30 to TRBJ1-2; 7 nucleotides agree with TRBD1. The V gene's germline CDR1 is GTSNPN and CDR2 SVGIG (reference sequence). The V and J ends lost 7 bases and 7 bases, in that order; junction bases with no gene match: 6. The CDR3 is 11 residues long. CDR3 residues: CALSDRAGYTF. CDR3 DNA: TGTGCCTTGTCCGACAGGGCTGGCTACACCTTC.

This clone was seen only a few times. The rearrangement joins TRBV9 to TRBJ1-6; D uncertain. This CDR3 region has 14 residues. Germline CDR1 SGDLS, CDR2 YYNGEE. V was trimmed by 4 bases and J by 5 bases, leaving 10 bases between them. The CDR3 DNA reads TGTGCCAGCAGCCTCAGACAAAATAATTCACCCCTCCACTTT. Translating gives CASSLRQNNSPLHF.

This clone turned up a few times. This rearrangement joins TRBV3-1 (or the pseudogene TRBV3-2) to TRBJ1-5, with D possibly matching TRBD1 (5 bases). This CDR3 comprises 15 residues. The germline gives CDR1 LGHDT, CDR2 YNNKEL (reference sequence). V dropped 4 bases and J dropped 6 bases, with 16 bases sitting between them. DNA for the CDR3: TGTGCCAGCAGCCTCAGCGGGGACCCGGGTCAGCCCCAGCATTTT. Translated: CASSLSGDPGQPQHF.

The J gene is TRBJ1-4, the V gene TRBV10-3; D is possibly TRBD1 (6 bases). Per germline, CDR1 ENHRY and CDR2 SYGVKD. Trimming took 7 bases from V and 8 from J, leaving 17 bases between them. This CDR3 has 14 residues. CDR3 coding DNA: TGTGCCATCAAGTCTGGGGGCGATTCCGAAAAACTGTTTTTT. Translating gives CAIKSGGDSEKLFF.

The chain is built from TRBV5-5 and TRBJ2-1; 12 bases align to TRBD2. Trimming at V came to 4 bases and at J to 8 bases, leaving 7 bases not matched to a gene. Germline lookup yields CDR1 SGHKS and CDR2 YYEKEE (reference sequence). This CDR3 has 15 residues. The CDR3 DNA follows: TGTGCCAGCAGCCCTCGACTAGCGGGGGAGGATGAGCAGTTCTTC. As protein: CASSPRLAGEDEQFF.

V gene TRBV10-2 combines with J gene TRBJ1-5; possible D gene TRBD1, 6 bases. V was clipped by 4 bases and J by 1 base, with 14 bases between them. The CDR3 has 16 amino acids. CDR1 WSHSY and CDR2 SAAADI come from the germline V gene. The CDR3: CASSAPGQTSNQPQHF. CDR3 nucleotides: TGCGCCAGCAGTGCCCCGGGACAAACAAGCAATCAGCCCCAGCATTTT.

This rearrangement joins TRBV5-1 to TRBJ2-3; 7 bases line up with TRBD2. Germline CDR1 SGHRS, CDR2 YFSETQ. The CDR3 consists of 15 residues. The junction had 9 bases not matched to a gene; V was cut back by 6 bases and J by 2 bases. The DNA for the CDR3 is TGCGCCAGCACCGGGGGAGGGGCTACCACAGATACGCAGTATTTT. Its protein is CASTGGGATTDTQYF.

Only a few counts were recorded for this clone. The chain's CDR3 is CASSFTGGADTQYF. The CDR3 DNA reads as TGTGCCAGCAGCTTTACAGGGGGGGCAGATACGCAGTATTTT. The chain carries TRBV9 and TRBJ2-3; weak D call: TRBD1 (8 bases). The CDR3 runs to 14 residues. V lost 4 bases to trimming and J lost 4 bases, with 13 bases between them. Germline V gene sequence: CDR1 SGDLS, CDR2 YYNGEE. Looking up the rest from reference TRBV9 and TRBJ2-3 gives the full variable domain: DSGVTQTPKHLITATGQRVTLRCSPRSGDLSVYWYQQSLDQGLQFLIQYYNGEERAKGNILERFSAQQFPDLHSELNLSSLELGDSALYFCASSFTGGADTQYFGPGTRLTVL.